The clone carrying this T cell receptor beta chain was counted a single time. Its antigen is still unknown. Pools of viral peptides were used by the ViraFEST assay to expand antigen-specific CD4+ T cells ahead of sequencing. Subsequent to roughly 9 days of culture, CD4+ T cells were isolated. Participants got two doses of BNT162b2 or mRNA-1273 vaccine. Having tested negative for nucleocapsid antibodies, the vaccine recipients showed no prior SARS-CoV-2 infection. PBMC cultures contained two million cells per well, 10 IU/ml IL-2 and around 9.3 ug/ml peptides. On day 3 and again on day 7, half the medium was replaced with IL-2 medium. Germline V lookup: CDR1 LNHDA, CDR2 SQIVND (reference sequence). V lost 8 bases and J lost 6, with 13 bases in between. The CDR3 has 13 residues. These data are taken from a study of vaccination effects on CD4 cells after COVID-19. Across the whole study: Post-vaccine sample collection fell at a median of 72 days after the second dose.

This table comes from immunoSEQ multiplex PCR, and its TCRdb copy is limited to in-frame clones, with some not included. Found here are 84,000 or so clones, over 70% of them singletons; the top ten hold around 1.1%. V is TRBV19 and J is TRBJ1-4, with TRBD1 as a possible D gene (6 bases). The material sequenced was CD4+ T cells from PBMCs cultured with HCoV-OC43 spike peptides, taken after COVID-19 vaccination. Subset described: HCoV-OC43 spike overlapping peptide pool stimulation. The TCR was taken from a human donor who received a COVID-19 vaccine. CDR3 amino acids: CASEWGRHEKLFF. The DNA of the CDR3 is TGTGCCAGTGAATGGGGGCGCCATGAAAAACTGTTTTTT.